Sequencing of this TCR beta chain was carried out in a study of T-cell reconstitution after alpha-beta-depleted transplantation in children. TCRbeta library construction was performed incorporating unique molecular identifiers. From the PCR reads, TCRdb called clonotypes with MiXCR, one entry per CDR3 protein. Of around 420,000 distinct CDR3 sequences listed, 15% to 20% are singletons. This TCR was recovered from a boy younger than two who had a stem cell transplant for Wiskott-Aldrich syndrome, so the T cells may come from the graft donor. Material: PBMCs, mostly from graft donor cells, obtained 360 days after TCRalphabeta/CD19-depleted stem cell transplant.

The CDR3: CASSPWGEKLFF. In nucleotides, the CDR3 is TGTGCCAGCAGCCCCTGGGGTGAAAAACTGTTTTTT. The chain has TRBV7-9 and TRBJ1-4; D unresolved. The V gene lost 5 bases and the J gene lost 7 bases, with 8 bases spanning the gap. Germline V CDR1 and CDR2: SEHNR, FQNEAQ (reference sequence). The CDR3 is made up of 12 amino acids.